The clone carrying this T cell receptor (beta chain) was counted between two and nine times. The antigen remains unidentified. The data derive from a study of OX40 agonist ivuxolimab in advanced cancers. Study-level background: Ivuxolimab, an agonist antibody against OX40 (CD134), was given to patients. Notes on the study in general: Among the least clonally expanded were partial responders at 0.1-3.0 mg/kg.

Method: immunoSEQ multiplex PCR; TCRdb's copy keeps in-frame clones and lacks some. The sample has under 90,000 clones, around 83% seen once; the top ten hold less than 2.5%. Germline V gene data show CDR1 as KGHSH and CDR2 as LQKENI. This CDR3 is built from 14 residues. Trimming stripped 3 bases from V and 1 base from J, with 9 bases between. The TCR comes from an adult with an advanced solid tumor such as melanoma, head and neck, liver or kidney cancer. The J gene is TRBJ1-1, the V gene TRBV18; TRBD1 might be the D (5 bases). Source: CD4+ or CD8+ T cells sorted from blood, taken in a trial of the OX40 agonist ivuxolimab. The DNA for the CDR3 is TGTGCCAGCTCACCGGGACTTAAGAACACTGAAGCTTTCTTT. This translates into CASSPGLKNTEAFF.